The T cell receptor (beta chain) under discussion was sequenced for a study of response to subunit inactivated influenza vaccine. Study findings and constraints: Authors suggested each seasonal influenza vaccination recruits few new T cells.

MiXCR, applied by TCRdb to the RT-PCR reads, yields one record per CDR3 protein. The sample yields hundreds of thousands of distinct CDR3 sequences, roughly 14% seen once. This clonotype was counted a few times. The antigen is unknown. One end of the junction does not line up with germline, which may come from a read error. CDR3 length equals 15 residues. The germline V gene has CDR1 SQVTM and CDR2 ANQGSEA. Sequenced material: PBMCs from blood, taken approximately 13 days after vaccination. The sequence came from a man aged 50-59 years who received an inactivated influenza vaccine. The rearrangement joins TRBV29-1 to TRBJ2-3; D remains unclear. DNA of the CDR3: TGCAGCGCTGAAGATCCTAAGGGAATCACAGATACGCAGTATTTT. Amino acids: CSAEDPKGITDTQYF.